These 9 T cell receptor beta chains originate from one sample sequenced in a study of glioma-infiltrating T cells. TCR alpha and beta CDR3 regions were amplified from RNA using iRepertoire nested multiplex PCR. MiXCR, run by TCRdb on the multiplex PCR reads, gives a single entry per CDR3 protein. The sample lists some 100,000 distinct CDR3 sequences, about 25% seen once, with roughly 30% in the top ten. Material for sequencing was glioma tissue, nonneoplastic brain tissue, or PBMCs (not recorded which). These receptors were taken from a human donor with low-grade glioma or glioblastoma, undergoing nonglioma brain surgery, or in good health (not recorded which).

This clonotype was picked up many times. This rearrangement joins TRBV6-6 to TRBJ2-7, with unresolved D. Deletions cut 0 bases from V and 7 bases from J, with 7 bases between. The CDR3 is 12 amino acids. Germline CDR1 reads MNHNY; CDR2 reads SVGAGI (reference sequence). The CDR3 here is CASSYSPLEQYF. CDR3 sequence (DNA): TGTGCCAGCAGTTACTCTCCCTTGGAGCAGTACTTC.

This clonotype was counted ten times or more. The CDR3 sequence is CAGGNGGVSGANVLTF. In nucleotides, the CDR3 is TGTGCGGGGGGGAACGGTGGAGTCTCTGGGGCCAACGTCCTGACTTTC. V is TRBV7-2 and J is TRBJ2-6; 7 positions match TRBD2. The CDR3 length is 16 residues. From germline, CDR1 is SGHTA and CDR2 FQGNSA. Full variable domain (remainder filled in from reference TRBV7-2 and TRBJ2-6): GAGVSQSPSNKVTEKGKDVELRCDPISGHTALYWYRQSLGQGLEFLIYFQGNSAPDKSGLPSDRFSAERTGGSVSTLTIQRTQQEDSAVYLCAGGNGGVSGANVLTFGAGSRLTVL.

This clonotype appeared once. J is TRBJ1-1 and V is TRBV6-2 or TRBV6-3; D uncertain. The germline V gene has CDR1 MNHEY and CDR2 SVGEGT. The CDR3 is 12 residues long. In nucleotides, the CDR3 is TGTGTTAGCAGTTTGGTTTACACTGAAGCTTTCTTT. Translating gives CVSSLVYTEAFF.

There are many counts of this clonotype. The chain carries TRBV7-9 and TRBJ1-2; D is unresolved. The germline CDR1 and CDR2 sequences are SEHNR and FQNEAQ (reference sequence). CDR3 size: 15 residues. Trimming stripped 1 base from V and 4 bases from J, with 13 bases between. This chain's CDR3 is CASSLGSTQVYGYTF. CDR3 DNA sequence: TGTGCCAGCAGCTTAGGCAGTACCCAGGTCTATGGCTACACCTTC.

At least ten counts were recorded for this clonotype. This chain joins TRBV5-1 and TRBJ2-2, with 15 bases lining up with TRBD2. Per the germline V gene, CDR1 is SGHRS and CDR2 is YFSETQ. Losses at the gene ends were 8 bases for V and 5 bases for J; bases not matched to a gene: 7. The CDR3 runs to 16 residues. The CDR3 coding sequence is TGCGCCAGTCGGACTAGCGGGGGGGCCTTGACCGGGGAGCTGTTTTTT. This sequence encodes CASRTSGGALTGELFF.

The rearrangement uses TRBV5-1 and TRBJ2-7; 8 bases line up with TRBD1. CDR1 and CDR2 from the germline V gene are SGHRS and YFSETQ. The CDR3 spans 15 residues. J gave up 3 bases and V 3 bases, and 8 bases lay outside the gene matches. The CDR3 DNA is TGCGCCAGCAGCTACTGGACAGGGAAAAGCTACGAGCAGTACTTC. It is translated as CASSYWTGKSYEQYF.

This clonotype was counted ten times or more. The chain links TRBV4-3 to TRBJ2-1; D uncertain. V dropped 0 bases and J dropped 5 bases, with 8 bases sitting between them. Germline CDR1 LGHNA, CDR2 YSLEER. CDR3 length: 14 amino acids. CDR3 amino acids: CASSQEDPNNEQFF. Here the CDR3 DNA reads TGCGCCAGCAGCCAAGAGGACCCTAACAATGAGCAGTTCTTC.

This clonotype was recorded at least ten times. The rearrangement uses TRBV10-3 and TRBJ1-5; possible D gene TRBD1, 6 bases. The CDR3 is 12 amino acids. Germline loops: CDR1 ENHRY, CDR2 SYGVKD. V was pared by 2 bases and J by 13 bases, with 12 bases between. CDR3 DNA: TGTGCCATCAGTGAGAGCCAGGGGTATCAGCATTTT. It codes for CAISESQGYQHF.

As regards this clonotype: A much larger clone differs by one base, so this may be a read error. This chain joins TRBV12-3 or TRBV12-4 and TRBJ1-2, with D perhaps matching TRBD1 (5 bases). The CDR3 contains 12 residues. The CDR3 here is CASSPGGNGHTF. The DNA for the CDR3 is TGTGCCAGCAGCCCCGGGGGTAATGGCCACACCTTC.